Following are 6 T cell receptor beta chains from one sample sequenced in a study of T-cell memory formation after mild COVID-19. TCRdb ran MiXCR on the 5' RACE reads and lists one entry per CDR3 protein. The top ten hold less than 25% of the sample, which has 280,000 or so distinct CDR3 sequences, roughly 8.2% seen once. Specimen: PBMCs or a T cell subset sorted from them (not recorded which). These TCRs come from a man between 18 and 29 years old who had mild COVID-19 (a few samples of this study predate the infection). Cell type and time point are not known.

This clonotype occurred many times. J is TRBJ2-3 and V is TRBV7-2; TRBD2 aligns across 8 bases. The J segment lost 1 base and the V segment lost 2 bases, leaving 2 bases of the junction unmatched. The CDR3 is 15 residues long. Looked up from germline, CDR1 is SGHTA and CDR2 is FQGNSA. The CDR3 DNA is TGTGCCAGCAGCTTACGGCGGGGGGGCACAGATACGCAGTATTTT. Protein: CASSLRRGGTDTQYF.

V and J are TRBV4-2 and TRBJ2-2; tentatively, D is TRBD2 (5 bases). Trimming took 0 bases from V and 4 from J, leaving 9 bases between them. The CDR3 loop spans 15 amino acids. Per germline, CDR1 LGHNA and CDR2 YNFKEQ. This CDR3 is CASSQETGSTGELFF. The CDR3 coding sequence is TGTGCCAGCAGCCAAGAGACGGGGAGCACCGGGGAGCTGTTTTTT.

The chain links TRBV18 to TRBJ1-1, with unresolved D. From germline, CDR1 is KGHSH and CDR2 LQKENI. This CDR3 contains 15 residues. Trimming took 1 base from V and 0 from J, leaving 9 bases between them. CDR3 loop: CASSPREVLNTEAFF. The CDR3 DNA sequence: TGTGCCAGCTCACCACGTGAGGTCTTGAACACTGAAGCTTTCTTT. The whole variable domain, filled in from reference TRBV18 and TRBJ1-1, reads NAGVMQNPRHLVRRRGQEARLRCSPMKGHSHVYWYRQLPEEGLKFMVYLQKENIIDESGMPKERFSAEFPKEGPSILRIQQVVRGDSAAYFCASSPREVLNTEAFFGQGTRLTVV.

This clonotype was observed a handful of times. The rearrangement joins TRBV24-1 to TRBJ2-1; 9 bases agree with TRBD2. V lost 3 bases, J lost 10 bases, and 15 bases stayed unmatched. The CDR3 totals 17 residues. Germline-derived CDR1 and CDR2 are KGHDR and SFDVKD. The CDR3 loop reads CATSDTPRWGGGVEQFF. As DNA, the CDR3 is TGTGCCACCAGTGATACCCCGAGGTGGGGCGGGGGGGTCGAGCAGTTCTTC.

This clonotype was observed at least ten times. This sequence joins TRBV4-1 and TRBJ1-6; D is unresolved. This CDR3 has 15 residues. Germline CDR1 is MGHRA and CDR2 is YSYEKL. Between the trimmed V and J ends, which lost 0 bases and 10 bases, there was a span of 13 bases. CDR3 DNA: TGCGCCAGCAGCCAAGAAGTCACAGCCGACTCACCCCTCCACTTT. Encoded protein: CASSQEVTADSPLHF.

This clonotype has ten or more counts. The chain is built from TRBV6-5 and TRBJ2-7; 10 positions match TRBD2. The CDR3 is 16 amino acids. Per the germline V gene, CDR1 is MNHEY and CDR2 is SVGAGI. V lost 5 bases to trimming and J lost 7 bases; unmatched junction nucleotides: 14. CDR3 in amino acids: CASSPIAGGYGREQYF. The DNA for the CDR3 is TGTGCCAGCAGTCCTATAGCGGGGGGCTATGGGAGGGAGCAGTACTTC.